Shown below are 10 T cell receptor beta chains from a single sample sequenced in a study of cytomegalovirus exposure and HLA in healthy donors. PCR primers comprised 60 Vbeta and 13 Jbeta primers. Sequencing was performed with immunoSEQ multiplex PCR; in TCRdb, only in-frame clones are kept and a portion is missing. This sample has more than 100,000 clones; 80% occur once, and the top ten carry 8.5% to 10%. Sequencing was carried out using PBMCs. The receptors were gathered from a female donor in good health and CMV-seropositive.

The chain recombines TRBV7-3 with TRBJ2-7, with 8 positions matching TRBD2. The CDR3 totals 15 residues. Per the germline V gene, CDR1 is SGHTA and CDR2 is FQGTGA. The ends lost 5 bases at V and 0 bases at J; junction bases unmatched: 6. The DNA for the CDR3 is TGTGCCAGCAGCCCGGTGGCGGGGGGCTCCTACGAGCAGTACTTC. This gives the protein CASSPVAGGSYEQYF.

The chain links TRBV6-6 to TRBJ2-1; D is uncertain. V was clipped by 5 bases and J by 2 bases, with 13 bases between them. This CDR3 has 15 amino acids. Germline-derived CDR1 and CDR2 are MNHNY and SVGAGI (reference sequence). The CDR3 loop is CASSTNSGPYNEQFF. The CDR3 bases are TGTGCCAGCAGTACTAATTCTGGCCCCTACAATGAGCAGTTCTTC.

The sample holds a few counts of this clone. The rearrangement joins TRBV5-5 to TRBJ2-7; D possibly corresponds to TRBD2 (5 bases). This CDR3 is 15 amino acids long. Per germline, CDR1 SGHKS and CDR2 YYEKEE (reference sequence). The V and J ends lost 0 bases and 1 base respectively, with 11 bases between them. The CDR3 DNA is TGTGCCAGCAGCTTGGTACTAGGGATGTCCTACGAGCAGTACTTC. Its translation is CASSLVLGMSYEQYF.

The chain recombines TRBV7-3 with TRBJ2-5; D may be TRBD1 (5 bases). Germline V gene data show CDR1 as SGHTA and CDR2 as FQGTGA. CDR3 length equals 13 residues. V lost 0 bases and J lost 3, with 5 bases in between. The CDR3 DNA reads as TGTGCCAGCAGCTTAACCAGGGAAGAGACCCAGTACTTC. Translation gives CASSLTREETQYF. Variable domain in full (rest from reference TRBV7-3 and TRBJ2-5): GAGVSQTPSNKVTEKGKYVELRCDPISGHTALYWYRQSLGQGPEFLIYFQGTGAADDSGLPNDRFFAVRPEGSVSTLKIQRTERGDSAVYLCASSLTREETQYFGPGTRLLVL.

The chain uses TRBV4-3 and TRBJ1-4, with 9 bases fitting TRBD1. The ends lost 3 bases at V and 0 bases at J; junction bases unmatched: 5. Germline assignment: CDR1 LGHNA and CDR2 YSLEER. The CDR3 extends over 17 amino acids. The CDR3 loop is CASSHSRQGATNEKLFF. CDR3 nucleotide sequence: TGCGCCAGCAGCCATAGTCGACAGGGGGCAACTAATGAAAAACTGTTTTTT.

V usage is TRBV28 and J usage is TRBJ1-5; D perhaps matches TRBD1 (5 bases). The CDR3 totals 11 residues. Trimming pared 5 bases from V and 11 bases from J, leaving 10 bases between. Germline CDR1 is MDHEN and CDR2 is SYDVKM. The CDR3 protein is CASSRGKTQHF. CDR3 coding DNA: TGTGCCAGCAGTCGGGGGAAGACCCAGCATTTT.

The genes are TRBV30 and TRBJ2-3; the match to TRBD2 covers 10 bases. V lost 0 bases, J lost 13 bases, and 4 bases stayed unmatched. The CDR3 covers 12 residues. Germline V lookup: CDR1 GTSNPN, CDR2 SVGIG (reference sequence). The CDR3 is CAWSVASGGKYF. The CDR3, as DNA: TGTGCCTGGAGTGTAGCTAGCGGGGGAAAGTATTTT.

The J gene is TRBJ1-6, the V gene TRBV19; 9 bases match TRBD1. The CDR3 is 14 amino acids. V lost 9 bases to trimming and J lost 7 bases; unmatched junction nucleotides: 7. CDR1 is LNHDA, CDR2 SQIVND, per germline (reference sequence). Here the CDR3 reads CASRFGQGNSPLHF. The CDR3 nucleotides read TGTGCCAGCCGATTTGGACAGGGGAATTCACCCCTCCACTTT.

The sample holds one count of this clone. V usage is TRBV2 and J usage is TRBJ1-1, with 7 nucleotides matching TRBD1. Looked up from germline, CDR1 is SNHLY and CDR2 is FYNNEI. The CDR3 spans 14 residues. Losses at the gene ends were 5 bases for V and 5 bases for J; bases not matched to a gene: 8. CDR3: CASSRQGRTTEAFF. Here the CDR3 DNA reads TGTGCCAGCAGTAGACAGGGCCGGACGACTGAAGCTTTCTTT.

This sequence joins TRBV7-3 and TRBJ2-3; possibly TRBD2 for D (8 bases). Trimming removed 5 bases at V and 6 bases at J, with 24 bases between. This CDR3 has 17 amino acids. Germline V gene lookup returns CDR1 SGHTA and CDR2 FQGTGA. The CDR3 spells CASSPGGGGGPQDTQYF. As DNA, the CDR3 is TGTGCCAGCAGCCCCGGAGGGGGCGGGGGGCCGCAGGATACGCAGTATTTT.